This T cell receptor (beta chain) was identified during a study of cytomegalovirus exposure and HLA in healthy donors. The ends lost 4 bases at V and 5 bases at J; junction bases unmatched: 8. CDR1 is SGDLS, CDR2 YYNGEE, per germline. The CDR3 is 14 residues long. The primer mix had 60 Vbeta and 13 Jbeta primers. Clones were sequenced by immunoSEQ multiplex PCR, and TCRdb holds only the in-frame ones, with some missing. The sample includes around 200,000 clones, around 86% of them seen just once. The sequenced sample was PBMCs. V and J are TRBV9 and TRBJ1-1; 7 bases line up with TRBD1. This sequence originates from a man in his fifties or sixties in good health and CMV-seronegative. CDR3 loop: CASSPMTGRTEAFF. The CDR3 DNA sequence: TGTGCCAGCAGCCCCATGACAGGGAGAACTGAAGCTTTCTTT.